Below are 5 T cell receptor beta chains sequenced from a single sample in a study of cytomegalovirus exposure and HLA in healthy donors. TCRdb's table, derived via immunoSEQ multiplex PCR, lists solely in-frame clones and lacks some. Among 95,000 to 120,000 clones listed, approximately 86% were seen once. The sample consisted of PBMCs. The receptors stem from a woman aged 18-29 years in good health and CMV-seronegative.

The chain is built from TRBV2 and TRBJ2-5; TRBD2 agrees at 14 bases. This CDR3 comprises 17 residues. Germline loops: CDR1 SNHLY, CDR2 FYNNEI. Losses at the gene ends were 1 base for V and 1 base for J; bases not matched to a gene: 2. CDR3 sequence (DNA): TGTGCCAGCAGTGAAGTAGGACTAGCGGGGGGCCAAGAGACCCAGTACTTC. Its translation is CASSEVGLAGGQETQYF.

The rearrangement uses TRBV5-6 and TRBJ1-1, with a weak D call TRBD1 (6 bases). The germline gives CDR1 SGHDT, CDR2 YYEEEE. This CDR3 has 15 residues. The V gene lost 4 bases and the J gene lost 1 base, with 14 bases spanning the gap. The CDR3 coding sequence is TGTGCCAGCAGCACCGCGGCAGGGGCGAACACTGAAGCTTTCTTT. Translating gives CASSTAAGANTEAFF.

This clone has only a few counts. This chain links TRBV28 with TRBJ2-7; maybe TRBD1 (6 bases). Deletions cut 3 bases from V and 2 bases from J, with 11 bases between. Germline V gene lookup returns CDR1 MDHEN and CDR2 SYDVKM. The CDR3 is made up of 14 amino acids. CDR3 loop: CASSFVGQTYEQYF. As DNA, the CDR3 is TGTGCCAGCAGTTTTGTAGGACAGACCTACGAGCAGTACTTC. Combining the CDR3 with reference TRBV28 and TRBJ2-7 gives the whole variable domain DVKVTQSSRYLVKRTGEKVFLECVQDMDHENMFWYRQDPGLGLRLIYFSYDVKMKEKGDIPEGYSVSREKKERFSLILESASTNQTSMYLCASSFVGQTYEQYFGPGTRLTVT.

This clone was seen only a few times. The chain recombines TRBV23-1 with TRBJ1-6; D uncertain. TRBV23-1 is assigned to the ORF class and has an uncertain function. This CDR3 has 14 amino acids. Trimming took off 3 bases at V and 6 bases at J, with 9 bases between the two ends. CDR3 in amino acids: CASSQVAGNSPLHF. The CDR3 region has the DNA TGCGCCAGCAGTCAGGTGGCAGGTAATTCACCCCTCCACTTT.

Written as DNA, the CDR3 is TGTGCCAGCACCCGCGGAAACTCTGGAAACACCATATATTTT. This codes for CASTRGNSGNTIYF. The chain employs TRBV21-1 and TRBJ1-3. TRBV21-1 corresponds to a pseudogene. The CDR3 loop spans 14 amino acids.